This passage covers 3 T cell receptor beta chains from one sample sequenced in a study of blood T cell repertoires in COVID-19. Generated by immunoSEQ multiplex PCR, the TCRdb table keeps only in-frame clones and is missing some. The sample consists of around 150,000 clones, more than 75% of them appearing once. Sequencing was done on a sample of peripheral blood. The source of these receptors is an older woman with COVID-19, enrolled during active disease.

The chain recombines TRBV5-1 with TRBJ2-7; 9 bases line up with TRBD1. The CDR3 loop spans 15 amino acids. Germline V gives CDR1 SGHRS, CDR2 YFSETQ. The junction had 6 bases not matched to a gene; V was cut back by 3 bases and J by 2 bases. CDR3 in amino acids: CASSWGTGRTYEQYV. The CDR3 DNA is TGCGCCAGCAGCTGGGGGACAGGGCGGACCTACGAGCAGTACGTC.

V gene TRBV11-2 combines with J gene TRBJ1-2, with 8 bases identical to TRBD1. This CDR3 contains 14 residues. After removal of 5 bases from V and 6 bases from J, the junction contained 8 bases not matched to a gene. Germline values: CDR1 SGHAT, CDR2 FQNNGV. CDR3 DNA sequence: TGTGCCAGCAGCGTACTTCAGGGGGCCAATGGCTACACCTTC. As protein: CASSVLQGANGYTF.

The chain carries TRBV5-1 and TRBJ1-4; maybe TRBD1 (6 bases). The CDR3 length is 16 residues. CDR1 SGHRS and CDR2 YFSETQ come from the germline V gene. Trimming pared 3 bases from V and 1 base from J, leaving 13 bases between. CDR3 DNA: TGCGCCAGCAGCTACGGGGGGGCCGTAACTAATGAAAAACTGTTTTTT. Its protein product is CASSYGGAVTNEKLFF. The full variable domain, completed using reference TRBV5-1 and TRBJ1-4, is KAGVTQTPRYLIKTRGQQVTLSCSPISGHRSVSWYQQTPGQGLQFLFEYFSETQRNKGNFPGRFSGRQFSNSRSEMNVSTLELGDSALYLCASSYGGAVTNEKLFFGSGTQLSVL.